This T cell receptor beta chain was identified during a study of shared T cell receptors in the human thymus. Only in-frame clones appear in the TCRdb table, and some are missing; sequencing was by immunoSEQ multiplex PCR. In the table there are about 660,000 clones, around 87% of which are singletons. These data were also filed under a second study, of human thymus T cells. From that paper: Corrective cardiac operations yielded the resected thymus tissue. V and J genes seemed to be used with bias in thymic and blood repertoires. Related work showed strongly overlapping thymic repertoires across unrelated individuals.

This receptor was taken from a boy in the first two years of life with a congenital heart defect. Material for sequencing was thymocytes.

The CDR3: CASSQGQNNEQFF. The DNA for the CDR3 is TGTGCCAGCTCCCAAGGACAGAACAATGAGCAGTTCTTC. V gene TRBV18 combines with J gene TRBJ2-1, with a possible D match to TRBD1 (6 bases). Trimming took 6 bases from V and 5 from J, leaving 11 bases between them. CDR1 is KGHSH, CDR2 LQKENI, per germline. CDR3 length: 13 amino acids.